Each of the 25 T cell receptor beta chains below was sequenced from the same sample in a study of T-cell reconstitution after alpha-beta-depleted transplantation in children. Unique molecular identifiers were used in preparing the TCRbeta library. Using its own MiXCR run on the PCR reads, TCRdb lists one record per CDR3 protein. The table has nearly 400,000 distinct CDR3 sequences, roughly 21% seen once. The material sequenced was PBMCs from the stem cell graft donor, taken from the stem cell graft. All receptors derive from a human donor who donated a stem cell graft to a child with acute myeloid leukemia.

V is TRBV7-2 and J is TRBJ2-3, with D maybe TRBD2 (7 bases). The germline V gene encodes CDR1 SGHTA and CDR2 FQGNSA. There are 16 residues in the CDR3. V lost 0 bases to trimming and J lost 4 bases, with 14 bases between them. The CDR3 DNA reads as TGTGCCAGCAGCTTAGCAGGGGGGAGGGGGTCAGATACGCAGTATTTT. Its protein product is CASSLAGGRGSDTQYF. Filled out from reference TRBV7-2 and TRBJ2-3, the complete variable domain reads GAGVSQSPSNKVTEKGKDVELRCDPISGHTALYWYRQSLGQGLEFLIYFQGNSAPDKSGLPSDRFSAERTGGSVSTLTIQRTQQEDSAVYLCASSLAGGRGSDTQYFGPGTRLTVL.

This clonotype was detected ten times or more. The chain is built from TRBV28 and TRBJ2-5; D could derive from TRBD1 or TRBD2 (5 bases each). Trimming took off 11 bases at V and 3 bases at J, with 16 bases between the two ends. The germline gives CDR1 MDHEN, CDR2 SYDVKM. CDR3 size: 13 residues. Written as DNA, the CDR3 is TGTGCCGATCCTGAGAGGGGAGAAGAGACCCAGTACTTC. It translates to CADPERGEETQYF. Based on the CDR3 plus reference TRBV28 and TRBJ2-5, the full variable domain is DVKVTQSSRYLVKRTGEKVFLECVQDMDHENMFWYRQDPGLGLRLIYFSYDVKMKEKGDIPEGYSVSREKKERFSLILESASTNQTSMYLCADPERGEETQYFGPGTRLLVL.

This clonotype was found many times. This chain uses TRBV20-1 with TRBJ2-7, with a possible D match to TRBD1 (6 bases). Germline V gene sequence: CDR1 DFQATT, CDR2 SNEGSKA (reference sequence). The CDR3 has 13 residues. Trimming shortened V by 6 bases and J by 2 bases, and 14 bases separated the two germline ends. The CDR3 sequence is CSATRQATYEQYF. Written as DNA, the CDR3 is TGCAGTGCAACTAGACAGGCTACCTACGAGCAGTACTTC.

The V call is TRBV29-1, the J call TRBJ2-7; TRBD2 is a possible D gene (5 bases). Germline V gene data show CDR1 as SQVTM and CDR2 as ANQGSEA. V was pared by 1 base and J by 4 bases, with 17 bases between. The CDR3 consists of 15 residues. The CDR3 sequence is CSVEVLEAPFYEQYF. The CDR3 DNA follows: TGCAGCGTTGAAGTCTTGGAGGCTCCGTTTTACGAGCAGTACTTC.

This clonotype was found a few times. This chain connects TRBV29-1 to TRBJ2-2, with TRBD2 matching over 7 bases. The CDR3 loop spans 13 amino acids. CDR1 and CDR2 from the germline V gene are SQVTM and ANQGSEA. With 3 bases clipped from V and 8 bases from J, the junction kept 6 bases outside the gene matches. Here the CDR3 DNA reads TGCAGCGTTGACGGCGGGAGCGCGGGGGAGCTGTTTTTT. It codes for CSVDGGSAGELFF.

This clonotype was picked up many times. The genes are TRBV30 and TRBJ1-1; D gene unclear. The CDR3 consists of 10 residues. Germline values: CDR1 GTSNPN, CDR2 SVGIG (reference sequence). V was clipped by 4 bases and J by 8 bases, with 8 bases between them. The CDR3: CAWNRVEAFF. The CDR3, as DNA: TGTGCCTGGAACCGGGTGGAAGCTTTCTTT.

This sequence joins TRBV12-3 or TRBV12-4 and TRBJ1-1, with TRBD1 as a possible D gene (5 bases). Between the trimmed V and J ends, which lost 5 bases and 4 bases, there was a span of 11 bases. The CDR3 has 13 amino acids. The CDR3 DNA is TGTGCCAGCAGTCCTCCGACAGTCACTGAAGCTTTCTTT. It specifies CASSPPTVTEAFF.

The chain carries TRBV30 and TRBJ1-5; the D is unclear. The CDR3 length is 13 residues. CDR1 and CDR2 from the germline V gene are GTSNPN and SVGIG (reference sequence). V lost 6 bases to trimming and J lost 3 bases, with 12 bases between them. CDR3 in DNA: TGTGCCTGCGATATCGGGTACAATCAGCCCCAGCATTTT. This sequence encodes CACDIGYNQPQHF.

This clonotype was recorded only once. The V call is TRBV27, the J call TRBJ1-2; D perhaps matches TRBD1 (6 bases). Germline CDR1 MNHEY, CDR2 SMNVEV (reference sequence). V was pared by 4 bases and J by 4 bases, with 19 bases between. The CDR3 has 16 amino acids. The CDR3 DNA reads TGTGCCAGCAGTTCTTTACGGGGGGCCGGGAGCTATGGCTACACCTTC. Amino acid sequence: CASSSLRGAGSYGYTF.

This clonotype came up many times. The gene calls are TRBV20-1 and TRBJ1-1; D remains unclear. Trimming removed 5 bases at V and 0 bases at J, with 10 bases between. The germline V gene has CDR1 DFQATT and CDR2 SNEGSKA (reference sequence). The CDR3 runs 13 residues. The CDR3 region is CSARRSMNTEAFF. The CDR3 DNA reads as TGCAGTGCTCGGAGGTCCATGAACACTGAAGCTTTCTTT.

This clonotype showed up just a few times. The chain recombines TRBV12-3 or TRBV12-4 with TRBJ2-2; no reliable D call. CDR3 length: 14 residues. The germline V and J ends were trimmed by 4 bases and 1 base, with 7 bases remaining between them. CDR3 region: CASSSNRNTGELFF. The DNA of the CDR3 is TGTGCCAGCAGTTCGAACAGGAACACCGGGGAGCTGTTTTTT.

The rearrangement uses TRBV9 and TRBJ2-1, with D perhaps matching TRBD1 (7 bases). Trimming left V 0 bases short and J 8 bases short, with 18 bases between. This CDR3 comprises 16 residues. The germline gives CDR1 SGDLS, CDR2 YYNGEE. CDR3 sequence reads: CASSVEGGGGRDEQFF. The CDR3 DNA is TGTGCCAGCAGCGTAGAAGGAGGGGGCGGTCGGGATGAGCAGTTCTTC.

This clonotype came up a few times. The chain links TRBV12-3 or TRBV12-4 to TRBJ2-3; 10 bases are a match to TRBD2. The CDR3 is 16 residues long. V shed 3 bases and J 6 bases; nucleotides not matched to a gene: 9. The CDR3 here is CASSFLASGSGDTQYF. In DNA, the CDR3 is TGTGCCAGCAGTTTCTTGGCTAGCGGGAGTGGGGATACGCAGTATTTT.

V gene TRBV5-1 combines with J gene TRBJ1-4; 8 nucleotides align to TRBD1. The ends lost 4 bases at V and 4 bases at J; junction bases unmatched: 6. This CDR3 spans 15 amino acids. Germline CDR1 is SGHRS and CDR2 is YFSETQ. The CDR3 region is CASSRGTGDNEKLFF. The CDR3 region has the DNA TGCGCCAGCAGCCGTGGGACAGGCGATAATGAAAAACTGTTTTTT.

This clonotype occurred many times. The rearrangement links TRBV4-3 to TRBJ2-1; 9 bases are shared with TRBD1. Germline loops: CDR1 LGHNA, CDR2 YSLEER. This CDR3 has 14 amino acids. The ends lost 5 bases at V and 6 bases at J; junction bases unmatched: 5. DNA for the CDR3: TGCGCCAGCAGCACCGGGACAGGGTTCAATGAGCAGTTCTTC. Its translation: CASSTGTGFNEQFF.

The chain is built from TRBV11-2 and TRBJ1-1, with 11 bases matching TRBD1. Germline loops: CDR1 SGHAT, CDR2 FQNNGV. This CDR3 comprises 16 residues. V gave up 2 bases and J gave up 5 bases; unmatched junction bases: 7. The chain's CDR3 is CASSLLGQGAKTEAFF. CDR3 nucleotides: TGTGCCAGCAGCTTATTAGGACAGGGGGCGAAGACTGAAGCTTTCTTT.

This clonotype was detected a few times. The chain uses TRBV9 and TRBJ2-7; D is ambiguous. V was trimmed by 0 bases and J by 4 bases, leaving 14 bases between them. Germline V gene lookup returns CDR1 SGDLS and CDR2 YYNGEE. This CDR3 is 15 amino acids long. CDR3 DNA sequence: TGTGCCAGCAGCGTAGGGGTCCCGCCTCCTTACGAGCAGTACTTC. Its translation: CASSVGVPPPYEQYF.

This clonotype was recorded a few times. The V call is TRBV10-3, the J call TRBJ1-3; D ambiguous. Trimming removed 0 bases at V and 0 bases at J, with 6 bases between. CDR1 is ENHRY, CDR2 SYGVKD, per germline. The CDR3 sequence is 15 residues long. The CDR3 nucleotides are TGTGCCATCAGTGAGTCGGGTAGCTCTGGAAACACCATATATTTT. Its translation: CAISESGSSGNTIYF.

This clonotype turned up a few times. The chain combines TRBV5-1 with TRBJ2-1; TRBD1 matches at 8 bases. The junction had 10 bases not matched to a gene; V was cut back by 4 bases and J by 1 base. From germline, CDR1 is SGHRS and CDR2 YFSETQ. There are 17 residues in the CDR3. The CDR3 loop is CASSLDGTGVSYNEQFF. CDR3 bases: TGCGCCAGCAGCCTGGACGGGACAGGCGTATCCTACAATGAGCAGTTCTTC.

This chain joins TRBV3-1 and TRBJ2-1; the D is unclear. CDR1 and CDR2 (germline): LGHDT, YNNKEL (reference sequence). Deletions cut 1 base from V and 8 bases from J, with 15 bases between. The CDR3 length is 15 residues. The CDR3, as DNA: TGTGCCAGCAGCCAAGGGGCGACCGCCATCCATGAGCAGTTCTTC. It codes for CASSQGATAIHEQFF.

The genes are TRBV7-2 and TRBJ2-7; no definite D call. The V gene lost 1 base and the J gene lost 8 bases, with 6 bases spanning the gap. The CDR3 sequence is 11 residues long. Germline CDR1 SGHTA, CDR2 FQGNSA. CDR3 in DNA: TGTGCCAGCAGCTTAGGTACACAGCAGTACTTC. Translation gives CASSLGTQQYF.

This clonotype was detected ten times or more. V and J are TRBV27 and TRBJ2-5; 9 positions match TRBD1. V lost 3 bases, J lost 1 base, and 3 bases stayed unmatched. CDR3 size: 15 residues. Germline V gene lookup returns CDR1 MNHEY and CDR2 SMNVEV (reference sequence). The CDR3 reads CASSFGTGRQETQYF. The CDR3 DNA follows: TGTGCCAGCAGTTTCGGGACAGGGCGCCAAGAGACCCAGTACTTC.

The CDR3 sequence is CASSYAGFEKLFF. CDR3 DNA: TGTGCCAGCAGTTACGCCGGATTTGAAAAACTGTTTTTT. This chain connects TRBV6-6 to TRBJ1-4; D gene unclear. The CDR3 has 13 residues. Germline V gene lookup returns CDR1 MNHNY and CDR2 SVGAGI (reference sequence). Trimming pared 2 bases from V and 7 bases from J, leaving 8 bases between.

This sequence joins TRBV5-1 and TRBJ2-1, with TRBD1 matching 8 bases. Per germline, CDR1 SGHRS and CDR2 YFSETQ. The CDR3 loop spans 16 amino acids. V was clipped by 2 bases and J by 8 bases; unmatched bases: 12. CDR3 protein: CASSFRQGMGFYEQFF. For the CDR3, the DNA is TGCGCCAGCAGCTTCAGACAGGGGATGGGGTTTTATGAGCAGTTCTTC.

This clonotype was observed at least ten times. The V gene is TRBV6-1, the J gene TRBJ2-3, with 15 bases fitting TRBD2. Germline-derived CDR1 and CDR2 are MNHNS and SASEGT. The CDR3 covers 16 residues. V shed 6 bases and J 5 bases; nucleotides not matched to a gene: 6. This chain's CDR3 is CASSQGLAGGEDTQYF. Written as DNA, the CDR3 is TGTGCCAGCAGCCAAGGACTAGCGGGAGGGGAAGATACGCAGTATTTT.